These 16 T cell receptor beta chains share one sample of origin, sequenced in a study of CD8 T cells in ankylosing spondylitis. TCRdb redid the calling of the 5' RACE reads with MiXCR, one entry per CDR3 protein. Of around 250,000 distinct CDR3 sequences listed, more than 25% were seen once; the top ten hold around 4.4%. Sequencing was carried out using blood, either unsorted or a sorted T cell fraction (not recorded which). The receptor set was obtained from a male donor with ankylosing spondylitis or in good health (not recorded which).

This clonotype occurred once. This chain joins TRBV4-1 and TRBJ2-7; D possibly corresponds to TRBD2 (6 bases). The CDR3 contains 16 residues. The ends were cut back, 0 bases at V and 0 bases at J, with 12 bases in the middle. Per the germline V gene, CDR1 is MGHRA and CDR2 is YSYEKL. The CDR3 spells CASSQDLADNSYEQYF. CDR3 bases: TGCGCCAGCAGCCAAGATTTAGCGGACAACTCCTACGAGCAGTACTTC.

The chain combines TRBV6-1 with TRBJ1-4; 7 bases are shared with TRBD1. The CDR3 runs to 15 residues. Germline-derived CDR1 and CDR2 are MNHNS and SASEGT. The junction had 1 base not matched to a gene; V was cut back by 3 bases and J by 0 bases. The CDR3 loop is CASSDGTATNEKLFF. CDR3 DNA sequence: TGTGCCAGCAGTGACGGGACAGCAACTAATGAAAAACTGTTTTTT.

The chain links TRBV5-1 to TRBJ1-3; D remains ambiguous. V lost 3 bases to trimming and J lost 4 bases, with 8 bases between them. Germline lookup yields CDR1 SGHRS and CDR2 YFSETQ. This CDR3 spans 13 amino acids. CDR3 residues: CASSWGPGNTIYF. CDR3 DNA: TGCGCCAGCAGCTGGGGTCCGGGAAACACCATATATTTT.

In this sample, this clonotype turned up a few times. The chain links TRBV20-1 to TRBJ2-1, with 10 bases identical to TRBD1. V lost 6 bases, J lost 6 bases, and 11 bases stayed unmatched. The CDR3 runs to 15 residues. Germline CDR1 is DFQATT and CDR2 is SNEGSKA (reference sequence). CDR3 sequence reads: CSAENRDRGRNEQFF. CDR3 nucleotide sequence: TGCAGTGCGGAGAACCGGGACAGGGGTCGCAATGAGCAGTTCTTC.

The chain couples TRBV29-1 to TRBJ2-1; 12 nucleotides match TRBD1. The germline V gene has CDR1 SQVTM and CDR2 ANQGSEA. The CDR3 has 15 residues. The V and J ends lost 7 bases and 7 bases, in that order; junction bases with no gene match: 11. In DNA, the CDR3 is TGCAGCGCCCGTCGGGGGACAGGGGGCAGGAATGAGCAGTTCTTC. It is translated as CSARRGTGGRNEQFF.

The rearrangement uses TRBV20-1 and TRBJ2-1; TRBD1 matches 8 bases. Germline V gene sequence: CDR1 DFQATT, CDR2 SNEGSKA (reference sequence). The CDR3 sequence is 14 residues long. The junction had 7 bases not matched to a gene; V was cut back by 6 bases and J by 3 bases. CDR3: CSARTGNLYNEQFF. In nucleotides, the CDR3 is TGCAGTGCCCGGACAGGGAATCTCTACAATGAGCAGTTCTTC.

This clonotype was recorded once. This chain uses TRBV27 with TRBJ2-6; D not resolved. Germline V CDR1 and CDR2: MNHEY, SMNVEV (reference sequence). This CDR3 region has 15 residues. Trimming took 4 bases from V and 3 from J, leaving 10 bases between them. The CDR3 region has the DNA TGTGCCAGCAGTTCCCCGAGTCTTGGGGCCAACGTCCTGACTTTC. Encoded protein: CASSSPSLGANVLTF.

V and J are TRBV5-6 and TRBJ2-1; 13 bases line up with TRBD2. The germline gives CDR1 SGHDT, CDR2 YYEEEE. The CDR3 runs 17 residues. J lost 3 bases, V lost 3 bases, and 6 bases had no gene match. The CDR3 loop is CASSSGLAGANYNEQFF. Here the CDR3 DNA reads TGTGCCAGCAGCTCAGGACTAGCGGGGGCTAACTACAATGAGCAGTTCTTC.

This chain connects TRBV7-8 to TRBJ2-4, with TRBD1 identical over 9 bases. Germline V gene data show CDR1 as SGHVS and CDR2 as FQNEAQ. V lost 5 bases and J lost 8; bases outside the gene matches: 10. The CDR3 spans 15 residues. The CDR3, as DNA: TGTGCCAGCAGCCTTGACAGGGGGGCTTTTGACATTCAGTACTTC. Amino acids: CASSLDRGAFDIQYF.

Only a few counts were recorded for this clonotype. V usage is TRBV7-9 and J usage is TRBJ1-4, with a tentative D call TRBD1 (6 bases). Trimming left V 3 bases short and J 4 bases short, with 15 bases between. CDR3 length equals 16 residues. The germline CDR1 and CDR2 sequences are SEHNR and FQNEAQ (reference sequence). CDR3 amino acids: CASSLYLGTNNEKLFF. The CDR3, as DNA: TGTGCCAGCAGCTTGTATCTCGGGACAAATAATGAAAAACTGTTTTTT.

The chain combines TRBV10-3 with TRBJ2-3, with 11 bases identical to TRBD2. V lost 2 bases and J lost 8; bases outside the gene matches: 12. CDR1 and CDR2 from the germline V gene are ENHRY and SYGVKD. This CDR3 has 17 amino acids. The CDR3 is CAISETSSGGLGSTQYF. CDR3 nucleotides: TGTGCCATCAGTGAGACCTCTAGCGGGGGGCTCGGCAGTACGCAGTATTTT.

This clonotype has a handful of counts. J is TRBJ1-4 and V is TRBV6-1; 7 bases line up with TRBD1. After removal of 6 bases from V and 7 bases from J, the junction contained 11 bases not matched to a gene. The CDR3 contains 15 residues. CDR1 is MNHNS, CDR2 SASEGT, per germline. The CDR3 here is CASRRTTGMFEKLFF. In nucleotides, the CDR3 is TGTGCCAGCAGAAGGACGACAGGGATGTTTGAAAAACTGTTTTTT.

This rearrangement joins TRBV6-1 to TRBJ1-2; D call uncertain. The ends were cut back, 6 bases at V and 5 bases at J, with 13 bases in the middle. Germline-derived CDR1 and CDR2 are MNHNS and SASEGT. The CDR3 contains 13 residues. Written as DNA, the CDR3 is TGTGCCAGCAGCCGGAGAAGCAGTTATGGCTACACCTTC. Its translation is CASSRRSSYGYTF.

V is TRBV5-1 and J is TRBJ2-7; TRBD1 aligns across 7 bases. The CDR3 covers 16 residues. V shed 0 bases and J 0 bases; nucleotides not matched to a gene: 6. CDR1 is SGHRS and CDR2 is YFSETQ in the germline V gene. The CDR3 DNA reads TGCGCCAGCAGCTTGGGTTCGCGACAGGGCTCCTACGAGCAGTACTTC. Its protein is CASSLGSRQGSYEQYF.

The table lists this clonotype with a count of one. CDR3 loop: CASSQATGLPYYEQYF. CDR3 DNA: TGCGCCAGCAGCCAAGCAACGGGACTACCATACTACGAGCAGTACTTC. This sequence joins TRBV4-1 and TRBJ2-7, with 7 bases lining up with TRBD2. The germline V gene encodes CDR1 MGHRA and CDR2 YSYEKL. CDR3 length: 16 residues. The trim removed 1 base at V and 3 bases at J, leaving 9 bases unmatched.

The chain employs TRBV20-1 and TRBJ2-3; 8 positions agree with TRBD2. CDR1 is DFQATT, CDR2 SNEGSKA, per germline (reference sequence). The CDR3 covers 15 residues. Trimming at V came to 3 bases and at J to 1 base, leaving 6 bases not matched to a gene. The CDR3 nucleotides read TGCAGTGCTAGTCAGCCGGGGGGGGGCACAGATACGCAGTATTTT. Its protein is CSASQPGGGTDTQYF.